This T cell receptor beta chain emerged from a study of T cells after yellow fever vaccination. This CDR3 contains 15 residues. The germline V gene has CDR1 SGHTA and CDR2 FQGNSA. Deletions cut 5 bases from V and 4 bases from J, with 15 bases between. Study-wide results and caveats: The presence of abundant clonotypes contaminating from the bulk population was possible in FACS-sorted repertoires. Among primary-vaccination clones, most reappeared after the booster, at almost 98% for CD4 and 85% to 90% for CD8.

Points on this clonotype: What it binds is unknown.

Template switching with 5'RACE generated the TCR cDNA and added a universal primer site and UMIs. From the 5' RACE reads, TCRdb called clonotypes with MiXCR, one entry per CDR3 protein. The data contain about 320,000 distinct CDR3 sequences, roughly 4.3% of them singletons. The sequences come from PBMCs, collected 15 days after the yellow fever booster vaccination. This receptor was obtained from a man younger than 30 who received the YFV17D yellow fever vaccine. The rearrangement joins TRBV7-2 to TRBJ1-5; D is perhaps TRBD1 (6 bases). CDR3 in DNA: TGTGCCAGCAGCCTAGAGGGGGGAAGGAATCAGCCCCAGCATTTT. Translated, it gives CASSLEGGRNQPQHF.